This TCR beta chain was recorded in a study of blood T cell repertoires in COVID-19. V was cut by 4 bases and J by 4 bases, with 12 bases left in between. Germline V gene sequence: CDR1 LGHDT, CDR2 YNNKEL (reference sequence). This CDR3 comprises 14 residues. Method: immunoSEQ multiplex PCR; TCRdb's copy keeps in-frame clones and lacks some. The table records about 73,000 clones, around 88% of them present only once. V usage is TRBV3-1 (or the pseudogene TRBV3-2) and J usage is TRBJ2-3; D not certain. This receptor was identified in a man aged 50 to 60 with active COVID-19. The sample comprised peripheral blood. The CDR3 nucleotides read TGTGCCAGCAGCCTCCCAGGCGATGCAGATACGCAGTATTTT. This translates into CASSLPGDADTQYF.